Listed below are T cell receptor beta chains from one sample, sequenced in a study of human T cells and chemical hapten exposure. TCRdb reanalysed the RACE reads using MiXCR and keeps one entry per CDR3 protein. The table lists roughly 80,000 distinct CDR3 sequences, around 10% of them singletons, with around 4.5% in the top ten. The sample consisted of whole blood, taken in connection with sensitization to the hapten diphenylcyclopropenone (DPC). The receptor source for this set is a woman aged 50 to 65 with alopecia areata. Some clones in this sample may be carry-over from other donors' samples. Each CDR3 is given with its conserved first and last residue. A D gene is named only where the DNA matches it firmly. The size field is filled for only some rows; it gives once, few, many or a size class.

>TRBJ2-7|-|many|TRBV3-1
CASSQIRGNYEQYF
TGTGCCAGCAGCCAAATTCGGGGGAACTACGAGCAGTACTTC
>TRBJ2-5|TRBD2|many|TRBV7-2
CASSPGLAGETQYF
TGTGCCAGCAGCCCGGGACTAGCGGGGGAGACCCAGTACTTC
>TRBJ2-3|TRBD2|many|TRBV6-5
CASSAQTSGRATYF
TGTGCCAGCAGTGCCCAGACTAGCGGGAGGGCCACGTATTTT
>TRBJ1-4|-|few|TRBV12-3/TRBV12-4
CASSYLGRAEKLFF
TGTGCCAGCAGTTATTTGGGCAGGGCTGAAAAACTGTTTTTT
>TRBJ1-2|-|many|TRBV15
CATSRDGTLGYTF
TGTGCCACCAGCAGAGATGGTACCCTTGGCTACACCTTC
>TRBJ2-1|TRBD2|many|TRBV27
CASSLSSWTSGASYNEQFF
TGTGCCAGCAGTTTATCGAGCTGGACTAGCGGGGCCTCCTACAATGAGCAGTTCTTC
>TRBJ2-2|-|many|TRBV29-1
CSGSASSPGELFF
TGCAGCGGATCGGCGAGTAGCCCCGGGGAGCTGTTTTTT
>TRBJ2-7|-|-|TRBV29-1
CSVEEGTGAASEQYF
TGCAGCGTTGAAGAAGGAACAGGAGCTGCGTCCGAGCAGTACTTC
>TRBJ1-2|TRBD1|many|TRBV10-2
CASSPAGGRGGYTF
TGCGCCAGCAGCCCGGCAGGGGGGCGCGGTGGCTACACCTTC
>TRBJ2-5|TRBD2|-|TRBV11-3
CASSLATSEEQETQYF
TGTGCCAGCAGCTTGGCGACTAGCGAAGAACAAGAGACCCAGTACTTC
>TRBJ1-1|-|many|TRBV9
CASSPSLTENTEAFF
TGTGCCAGCAGCCCTTCCTTGACGGAGAACACTGAAGCTTTCTTT
>TRBJ1-5|-|-|TRBV6-2/TRBV6-3
CASSQPNQPQHF
TGTGCCAGCAGTCAACCAAATCAGCCCCAGCATTTT
>TRBJ2-7|TRBD1|few|TRBV7-9
CASSSGRDRGPSYEQYF
TGTGCCAGCAGCTCGGGGAGGGACAGGGGACCTTCCTACGAGCAGTACTTC
>TRBJ2-1|-|-|TRBV30
CAWIRAGVTYEQFF
TGTGCCTGGATAAGGGCAGGGGTCACCTATGAGCAGTTCTTC
>TRBJ1-4|-|few|TRBV6-5
CASSYGGALNEKLFF
TGTGCCAGCAGTTACGGAGGGGCCTTAAATGAAAAACTGTTTTTT
>TRBJ2-7|-|-|TRBV20-1
CSASFQGTREQYF
TGCAGTGCTAGTTTTCAGGGGACGAGAGAGCAGTACTTC
>TRBJ2-6|-|many|TRBV27
CASRPTGTGANVLTF
TGTGCCAGCAGGCCTACAGGGACCGGGGCCAACGTCCTGACTTTC
>TRBJ1-1|-|many|TRBV18
CASSPQVNTEAFF
TGTGCCAGCTCCCCGCAGGTGAACACTGAAGCTTTCTTT
>TRBJ2-2|TRBD2|many|TRBV5-1
CASSYGEGSTSGELFF
TGCGCCAGCAGCTATGGGGAGGGGTCGACTTCAGGGGAGCTGTTTTTT
>TRBJ2-7|-|few|TRBV18
CASSPPGTGTYEQYF
TGTGCCAGCTCACCACCGGGGACGGGGACCTACGAGCAGTACTTC
>TRBJ2-7|TRBD1|-|TRBV4-3
CASRPGTGTYEQYF
TGCGCCAGCCGCCCGGGGACAGGGACCTACGAGCAGTACTTC
>TRBJ1-2|-|few|TRBV2
CASSEPGFYGYTF
TGTGCCAGCAGTGAACCCGGATTCTATGGCTACACCTTC